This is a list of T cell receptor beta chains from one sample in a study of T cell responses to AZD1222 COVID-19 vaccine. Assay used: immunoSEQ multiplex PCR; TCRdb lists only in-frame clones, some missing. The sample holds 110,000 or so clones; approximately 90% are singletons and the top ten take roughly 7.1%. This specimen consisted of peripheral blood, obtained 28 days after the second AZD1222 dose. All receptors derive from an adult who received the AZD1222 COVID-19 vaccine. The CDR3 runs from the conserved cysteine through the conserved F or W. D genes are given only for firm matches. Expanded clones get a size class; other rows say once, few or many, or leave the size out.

TGCGCCAGCACCGGCTCCTACGAGCAGTACTTC | CASTGSYEQYF | . | . | TRBJ2-7 | TRBV5-1
TGTGCCAGCAGCCAAGAGTACGGGGAGCTGTTTTTT | CASSQEYGELFF | . | . | TRBJ2-2 | TRBV14
TGCGCCAGCAGCTTCGGGACTAGCGATTACAATGAGCAGTTCTTC | CASSFGTSDYNEQFF | TRBD2 | . | TRBJ2-1 | TRBV5-1
TGCAGTGCAGAGTACAACACTGAAGCTTTCTTT | CSAEYNTEAFF | . | . | TRBJ1-1 | TRBV20-1
TGTGCCAGCAGCTCCGAGATGGGGGAGCTGTTTTTT | CASSSEMGELFF | . | once | TRBJ2-2 | TRBV5-6
TGTGCCAGCAGCTCGGACCGATACCCTTACTACGAGCAGTACTTC | CASSSDRYPYYEQYF | . | . | TRBJ2-7 | TRBV28
TGTGCCAGCAGCTTGGCCGGGGGACAGGGGACTGGGGCCAACGTCCTGACTTTC | CASSLAGGQGTGANVLTF | TRBD1 | . | TRBJ2-6 | TRBV5-5
TGTGCCAGCAGCCAAGAGGGACTAGCGACCGGGGAGCTGTTTTTT | CASSQEGLATGELFF | TRBD2 | few | TRBJ2-2 | TRBV4-2
TGCGCCAGCAGCTTGGACCCCCCGGGACTATCCTACGAGCAGTACTTC | CASSLDPPGLSYEQYF | TRBD2 | . | TRBJ2-7 | TRBV5-1
TGCAGCGTTGAGGATTTAGCAACGGCGCAGTATTTT | CSVEDLATAQYF | . | once | TRBJ2-3 | TRBV29-1
TGTGCCAGCCCCAATGAAAGGACTTATCCCAGAAATGAGCAGTTCTTC | CASPNERTYPRNEQFF | . | . | TRBJ2-1 | TRBV3-1/TRBV3-2
TGTGCCAGCACCCCGGAAGATCGGTATGGCTACACCTTC | CASTPEDRYGYTF | . | . | TRBJ1-2 | TRBV12-3/TRBV12-4
TGTGCCAGCAGCAAAAGGCCGGGACAGGAGAGGGATAATGAAAAACTGTTTTTT | CASSKRPGQERDNEKLFF | . | . | TRBJ1-4 | TRBV21-1
TGTGCCAGCAGCTTGCAGGGAAGCGCCGGGGAGCTGTTTTTT | CASSLQGSAGELFF | . | . | TRBJ2-2 | TRBV7-9
TGTGCCTGGAGTGGTCTGACAGGGGGCAATCAGCCCCAGCATTTT | CAWSGLTGGNQPQHF | TRBD1 | . | TRBJ1-5 | TRBV30
TGTGCTAGTGGTTTGCCCCCCCCTGGGGCAGGAAGGAAAGGGAACACTGAAGCTTTCTTT | CASGLPPPGAGRKGNTEAFF | . | . | TRBJ1-1 | TRBV12-5
TGTGCCAGCAGCTTTCGGGACAGCTACAATGAGCAGTTCTTC | CASSFRDSYNEQFF | TRBD1 | once | TRBJ2-1 | TRBV11-3
TGTGCCAGCAGCCTAGGACCGACAGGGGTGGGAAACACCATATATTTT | CASSLGPTGVGNTIYF | TRBD1 | . | TRBJ1-3 | TRBV7-9
TGTGCCAGCAGCGACGGAGGACAGGGCCAAGAGACCCAGTACTTC | CASSDGGQGQETQYF | TRBD1 | . | TRBJ2-5 | TRBV2
TGTGCCAGCAGCTTAGGGGGACAGGGAGACTATGGCTACACCTTC | CASSLGGQGDYGYTF | TRBD1 | once | TRBJ1-2 | TRBV7-2
TGTGCCAGCAGCTTAGGGGGACAGGGGTTGCAAGAGACCCAGTACTTC | CASSLGGQGLQETQYF | TRBD1 | . | TRBJ2-5 | TRBV7-8
TGTGCCAGCAGCGTACTAGGGTCGGCTGAAGCTTTCTTT | CASSVLGSAEAFF | . | . | TRBJ1-1 | TRBV9
TGTGCCAGCAGTGCAGGCTACGAGCAGTACTTC | CASSAGYEQYF | . | . | TRBJ2-7 | TRBV2
TGTGCCAGCGTCCAGTCGTCTAGCACAGATACGCAGTATTTT | CASVQSSSTDTQYF | . | . | TRBJ2-3 | TRBV6-5
TGTGCCAGCAGTTTAAAGGGGGCCTACGAGCAGTACTTC | CASSLKGAYEQYF | . | . | TRBJ2-7 | TRBV27
TGCGCCAGCAGCTTGGCCGTAAGCGGGGGCACAGATACGCAGTATTTT | CASSLAVSGGTDTQYF | TRBD2 | . | TRBJ2-3 | TRBV5-1
TGTGCCAGCAGCTCTGGACTAGCGGCCAACTACGAGCAGTACTTC | CASSSGLAANYEQYF | TRBD2 | once | TRBJ2-7 | TRBV7-9
TGTGCCAGCAGCCAACTCAGCATAGGGGGCGAGCAGTACTTC | CASSQLSIGGEQYF | . | . | TRBJ2-7 | TRBV3-1/TRBV3-2
TGTGCCAGTAAAAAAGACAGGGGGCTAGCCTACGAGCAGTACTTC | CASKKDRGLAYEQYF | TRBD1 | . | TRBJ2-7 | TRBV19
TGTGCCAGCAGTGCAGACTATCAAGAGACCCAGTACTTC | CASSADYQETQYF | . | . | TRBJ2-5 | TRBV6-2/TRBV6-3
TGTGCTATGAACCCAGTCGGGAGTCGGAAAAGCTCCTACGAGCAGTACTTC | CAMNPVGSRKSSYEQYF | . | few | TRBJ2-7 | TRBV28
TGCAGCGTTGAGGAGTGGGGAGGTACCTACAATGAGCAGTTCTTC | CSVEEWGGTYNEQFF | . | . | TRBJ2-1 | TRBV29-1
TGTGCCACCAGTGAGGGCAGGGGATTCCACGAGCAGTACTTC | CATSEGRGFHEQYF | . | once | TRBJ2-7 | TRBV24-1
TGTGCCAGCAGCTTGACAGGGGCTAATGAAAAACTGTTTTTT | CASSLTGANEKLFF | TRBD1 | . | TRBJ1-4 | TRBV7-9
TGTGCCAGCAGCTTAGATTTTGGGGGTCGCGAGCAGTACTTC | CASSLDFGGREQYF | . | . | TRBJ2-7 | TRBV7-2
TGCGCCAGCAGCTCGACAGGGATAGCTGGAAACACCATATATTTT | CASSSTGIAGNTIYF | TRBD1 | . | TRBJ1-3 | TRBV5-1
TGTGCCAGCAGCTTAGTTGGGGAAGACACTGAAGCTTTCTTT | CASSLVGEDTEAFF | . | . | TRBJ1-1 | TRBV11-2
TGTGCCAGCAGCGACCGGGACAGGGGGCAAGCTTTCTTT | CASSDRDRGQAFF | TRBD1 | . | TRBJ1-1 | TRBV11-3
TGTGCCAGCAGCTCCCTTTCTAGCGGGGAGACCCAGTACTTC | CASSSLSSGETQYF | TRBD2 | . | TRBJ2-5 | TRBV11-3
TGTGCCAGCACCCCCACGACAGGGGTTAATTCACCCCTCCACTTT | CASTPTTGVNSPLHF | TRBD1 | few | TRBJ1-6 | TRBV2
TGTGCCACCACGGTAACTGGGGATCAGCCCCAGCATTTT | CATTVTGDQPQHF | . | . | TRBJ1-5 | TRBV6-5
TGTGCCAGCAGTCGACAGGGATCCACCGGGGAGCTGTTTTTT | CASSRQGSTGELFF | TRBD1 | once | TRBJ2-2 | TRBV2
TGTGCCGGGGAGGGCAGGAGGAACACTGAAGCTTTCTTT | CAGEGRRNTEAFF | . | . | TRBJ1-1 | TRBV2
TGTGCCATCAGTCGACAGGGGGAAGGGGCAGATACGCAGTATTTT | CAISRQGEGADTQYF | TRBD1 | . | TRBJ2-3 | TRBV10-3
TGCAGCGTTGAGGGCAGACTGAACACTGAAGCTTTCTTT | CSVEGRLNTEAFF | . | . | TRBJ1-1 | TRBV29-1
TGTGCCAGCACCCCAAATCTTGGCGGGGCTGAGCAGTTCTTC | CASTPNLGGAEQFF | . | . | TRBJ2-1 | TRBV27
TGTGCCAGCAGCTTGGGCATGGGACAGGGGAGACAGCCCCAGCATTTT | CASSLGMGQGRQPQHF | TRBD1 | . | TRBJ1-5 | TRBV5-5
TGTGCCAGCAGCGCCACAGGCACCGGGGAGCTGTTTTTT | CASSATGTGELFF | . | . | TRBJ2-2 | TRBV9
TGTGCCAGCAGCCCTAGCGTGGGACCCGGGGAGCTGTTTTTT | CASSPSVGPGELFF | . | . | TRBJ2-2 | TRBV11-3
TGTGCCAGCCGGGGATTAACTAATTCACCCCTCCACTTT | CASRGLTNSPLHF | . | few | TRBJ1-6 | TRBV11-3
TGTGCCAGCAGTCCGGTGTACACAGGGGTCTACGAGCAGTACTTC | CASSPVYTGVYEQYF | TRBD1 | . | TRBJ2-7 | TRBV27
TGTGCCATCAGCCCTCAGAGCTACGAGCAGTACTTC | CAISPQSYEQYF | . | . | TRBJ2-7 | TRBV10-3
TGTGCCAGCAGCTTAGGTGGGCGCAGGACAAAAAAGAACACTGAAGCTTTCTTT | CASSLGGRRTKKNTEAFF | . | . | TRBJ1-1 | TRBV11-3
TGTGCCAGCAGTGAACGGCGTAGGGATAATCAGCCCCAGCATTTT | CASSERRRDNQPQHF | . | . | TRBJ1-5 | TRBV6-1
TGCGCCAGCAGCTTGGGACAGGTCTCTGGAAACACCATATATTTT | CASSLGQVSGNTIYF | . | . | TRBJ1-3 | TRBV5-1
TGTGCCAGCAGTGGCCCTCTGGGGGCGGGATTCTATGGCTACACCTTC | CASSGPLGAGFYGYTF | . | . | TRBJ1-2 | TRBV6-1
TGTGCCAGCAGCTTAGAGCAGGGCGGACGGGGGGGCATTGAGCAGTTCTTC | CASSLEQGGRGGIEQFF | TRBD2 | . | TRBJ2-1 | TRBV7-8
TGTGCCAGCAGCCCTATCGGGAACACCATATATTTT | CASSPIGNTIYF | . | . | TRBJ1-3 | TRBV3-1/TRBV3-2